Sequencing of this TCR beta chain was carried out in a study of blood T cell repertoires in COVID-19. In the study overall: PBMCs, B-cell-depleted T cells, or T cells were the source of the cDNA or gDNA that made up the material.

This clone showed up just once. The junction does not match germline at one end; this may be a read error. Assay used: immunoSEQ multiplex PCR; TCRdb lists only in-frame clones, some missing. The sample lists about 190,000 clones, 65% to 85% seen once, with around 15% in the top ten. This CDR3 contains 16 residues. Germline V lookup: CDR1 MDHEN, CDR2 SYDVKM. The chain joins TRBV28 to TRBJ2-1; TRBD1 matches 12 bases. The clonotype comes from a man aged 60 to 75 with active or convalescent COVID-19. Material: peripheral blood. This CDR3 reads CAGSYRPGTGGHEQFF. In nucleotides, the CDR3 is TGTGCCGGCAGTTACCGCCCAGGGACAGGGGGCCATGAGCAGTTCTTC.